A selection of T cell receptor beta chains follows, all from one sample in a study of shared clonotypes between healthy human individuals. Generated by immunoSEQ multiplex PCR, the TCRdb table keeps only in-frame clones and is missing some. The table lists 2 million to 3 million clones, approximately 94% of them singletons. What was sequenced was naive CD4+ T cells from PBMCs. The source of these receptors is a man aged 18 to 29 in good health. Some clones in this sample may be carry-over from other donors' samples. CDR3s include the opening cysteine and the closing phenylalanine or tryptophan. D genes are given only for firm matches. A clone size is listed for some rows: how often the clone was seen (once, few, many), or a class if it is expanded.

clone size | J gene | D gene | V gene | CDR3 protein
NA | TRBJ2-7 | NA | TRBV5-8 | CASSFPDRTYEQYF
NA | TRBJ1-3 | NA | TRBV5-1 | CASSLGVSGNTIYF
few | TRBJ1-3 | NA | TRBV11-2 | CASSIGGNTIYF
NA | TRBJ2-1 | NA | TRBV5-1 | CASSLDAASYNEQFF
NA | TRBJ2-5 | NA | TRBV30 | CAWSGASTGTQYF
NA | TRBJ1-1 | NA | TRBV6-5 | CASSFPGFTEAFF
NA | TRBJ1-1 | NA | TRBV10-3 | CAISGTGGNTEAFF
NA | TRBJ2-5 | NA | TRBV5-1 | CASSLAPGDETQYF
NA | TRBJ2-5 | NA | TRBV5-4 | CASSSAEYQETQYF
NA | TRBJ1-6 | NA | TRBV5-4 | CASSLLRENSPLHF